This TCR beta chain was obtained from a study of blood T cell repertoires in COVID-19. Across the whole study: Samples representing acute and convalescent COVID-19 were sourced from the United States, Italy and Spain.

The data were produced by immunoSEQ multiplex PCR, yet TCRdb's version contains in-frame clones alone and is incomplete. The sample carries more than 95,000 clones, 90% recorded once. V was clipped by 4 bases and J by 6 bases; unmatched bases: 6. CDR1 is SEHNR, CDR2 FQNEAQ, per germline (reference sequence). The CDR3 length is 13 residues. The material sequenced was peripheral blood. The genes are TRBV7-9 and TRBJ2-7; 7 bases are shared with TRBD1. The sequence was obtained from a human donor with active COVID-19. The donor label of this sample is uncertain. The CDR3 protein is CASSSDRKGEQYF. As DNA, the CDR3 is TGTGCCAGCAGCTCGGACAGGAAGGGCGAGCAGTACTTC.